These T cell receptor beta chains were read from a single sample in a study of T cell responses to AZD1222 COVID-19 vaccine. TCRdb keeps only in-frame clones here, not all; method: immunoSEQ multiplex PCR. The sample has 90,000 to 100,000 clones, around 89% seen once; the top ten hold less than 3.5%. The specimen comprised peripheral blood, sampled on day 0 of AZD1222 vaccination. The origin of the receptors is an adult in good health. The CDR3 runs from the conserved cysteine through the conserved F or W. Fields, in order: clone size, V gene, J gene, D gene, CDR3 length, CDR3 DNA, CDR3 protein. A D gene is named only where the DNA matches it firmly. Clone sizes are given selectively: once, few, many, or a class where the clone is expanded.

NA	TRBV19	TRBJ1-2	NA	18	TGTGCCAGTAGTATAACGTTCTTTCGACAAGTCGGGGAGTATGGCTACACCTTC	CASSITFFRQVGEYGYTF
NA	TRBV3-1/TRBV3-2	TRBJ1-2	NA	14	TGTGCCAGCAGCCAAGCTGGAGGGTGGGGCGGCTACACCTTC	CASSQAGGWGGYTF
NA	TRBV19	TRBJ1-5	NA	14	TGTGCCAGTAGTATAGACCCAAGATATCAGCCCCAGCATTTT	CASSIDPRYQPQHF
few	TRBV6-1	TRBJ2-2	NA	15	TGTGCCAGCAGTGAACGGGACACCCGGACCGGGGAGCTGTTTTTT	CASSERDTRTGELFF
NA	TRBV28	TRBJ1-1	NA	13	TGTGCCAGCAGTTTAATAGGGGCCGAAGAAGCTTTCTTT	CASSLIGAEEAFF
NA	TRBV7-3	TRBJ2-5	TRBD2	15	TGTGCCAGCAGCCGTAGCGGGAGTGTCGTTGAGACCCAGTACTTC	CASSRSGSVVETQYF
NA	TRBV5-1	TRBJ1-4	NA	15	TGCGCCAGCAGCGACGGAGCAATAGCTAATGAAAAACTGTTTTTT	CASSDGAIANEKLFF
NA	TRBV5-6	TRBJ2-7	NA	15	TGTGCCAGCAGCGACCGGACAAAAGGCCAAGCCGAGCAGTACTTC	CASSDRTKGQAEQYF
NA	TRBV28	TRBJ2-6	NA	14	TGTGCCAGCATCAGGGCTTCTGGGGCCAACGTCCTGACTTTC	CASIRASGANVLTF
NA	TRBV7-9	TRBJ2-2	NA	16	TGTGCCAGCAGCTTAAGTCAGGCCTCGGCCACCGGGGAGCTGTTTTTT	CASSLSQASATGELFF
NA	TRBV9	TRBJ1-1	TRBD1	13	TGTGCCAGCGGGACAGGGCTAAACACTGAAGCTTTCTTT	CASGTGLNTEAFF
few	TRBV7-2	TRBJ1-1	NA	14	TGTGCCAGCAGCTTCGGCAGGTTGAACACTGAAGCTTTCTTT	CASSFGRLNTEAFF
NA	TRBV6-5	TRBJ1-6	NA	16	TGTGCCAGCAGTTACTCGAGGAGGGGTTTGGATTCACCCCTCCACTTT	CASSYSRRGLDSPLHF
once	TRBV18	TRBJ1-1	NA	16	TGTGCCAGCTCACCACCGTTCGGGGAGCAGCGCACTGAAGCTTTCTTT	CASSPPFGEQRTEAFF
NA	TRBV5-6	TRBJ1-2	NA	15	TGTGCCAGCAGCTCAGTTCCATCCTCGGACTATGGCTACACCTTC	CASSSVPSSDYGYTF
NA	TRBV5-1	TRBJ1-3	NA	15	TGCGCCAGCAGCTTGCTTGGGACCTCTGGAAACACCATATATTTT	CASSLLGTSGNTIYF
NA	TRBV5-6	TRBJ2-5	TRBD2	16	TGTGCCAGCAGCGTGGGACTAGCGGGCCTTCAAGAGACCCAGTACTTC	CASSVGLAGLQETQYF
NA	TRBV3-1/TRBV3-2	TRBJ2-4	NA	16	TGTGCCAGCAGCCAAGTTTTCGGGCCGGCCAAAAACATTCAGTACTTC	CASSQVFGPAKNIQYF
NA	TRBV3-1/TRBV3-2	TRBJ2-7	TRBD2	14	TGTGCCAGCAGCAGGGCGGGAGGAACCTACGAGCAGTACTTC	CASSRAGGTYEQYF
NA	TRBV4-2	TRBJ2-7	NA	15	TGTGCCAGCAGCCAAGATCTGGGGGAGAGGTACGAGCAGTACTTC	CASSQDLGERYEQYF
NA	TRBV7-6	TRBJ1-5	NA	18	TGTGCCAGCAGCTCGGGGGCCACGGCGCTTTCTAGCAATCAGCCCCAGCATTTT	CASSSGATALSSNQPQHF
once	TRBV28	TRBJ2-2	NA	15	TGTGCCAGCAGTTTCGGGGCAGCAGACACCGGGGAGCTGTTTTTT	CASSFGAADTGELFF
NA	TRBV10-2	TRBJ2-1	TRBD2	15	TGCGCCAGCAGAATAACTAGCGGGATCTACAATGAGCAGTTCTTC	CASRITSGIYNEQFF
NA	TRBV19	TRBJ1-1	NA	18	TGTGCCAGTAGTATTTACACCATGGGGGGCAGAGAGGACACTGAAGCTTTCTTT	CASSIYTMGGREDTEAFF
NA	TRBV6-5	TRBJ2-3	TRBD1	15	TGTGCCAGCAGTTACTGGACAGGGATCACAGATACGCAGTATTTT	CASSYWTGITDTQYF
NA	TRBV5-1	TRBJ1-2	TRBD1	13	TGCGCCAGCAGCTTGGAGGGGGCTAATGGCTACACCTTC	CASSLEGANGYTF
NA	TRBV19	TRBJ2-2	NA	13	TGTGCCAGTAGTCCCCAGAACACCGGGGAGCTGTTTTTT	CASSPQNTGELFF
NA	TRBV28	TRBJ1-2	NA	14	TGTGCCAGCAGCGGGACGGAGACTAACTATGGCTACACCTTC	CASSGTETNYGYTF
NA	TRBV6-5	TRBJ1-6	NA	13	TGTGCCAGCCGGAACTGGGTAGATGGACCCCTCCACTTT	CASRNWVDGPLHF
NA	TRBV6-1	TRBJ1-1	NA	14	TGTGCCAGCAGTGAAACGGACACGAACACTGAAGCTTTCTTT	CASSETDTNTEAFF
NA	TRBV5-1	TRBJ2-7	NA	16	TGCGCCAGCAGCTGGACCCGGGACGCGAGCTCCTACGAGCAGTACTTC	CASSWTRDASSYEQYF
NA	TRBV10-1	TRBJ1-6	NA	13	TGCGCCAGCAGTGAATCTCAGCATTCACCCCTCCACTTT	CASSESQHSPLHF
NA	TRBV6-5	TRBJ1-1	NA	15	TGTGCCAGCAGTTACCTCCCCCAAAAGAACACTGAAGCTTTCTTT	CASSYLPQKNTEAFF
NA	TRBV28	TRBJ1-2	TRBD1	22	TGTGCCAGCAGTTTAGGTTTTTCCTTCACGTTGACAGGGGTCGACTCTCTTTATGGCTACACCTTC	CASSLGFSFTLTGVDSLYGYTF
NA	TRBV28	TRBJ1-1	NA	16	TGTGCCAGCAGCACTCGTACCAGGGAGGTTGGCACTGAAGCTTTCTTT	CASSTRTREVGTEAFF
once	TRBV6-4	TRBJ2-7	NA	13	TGTGCCAGCAGTGAAGGAGAACTTGGCGAGCAGTACTTC	CASSEGELGEQYF
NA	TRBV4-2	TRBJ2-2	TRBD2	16	TGTGCCAGCAGCCAAGACCCAGCGGGAGGTACCGGGGAGCTGTTTTTT	CASSQDPAGGTGELFF
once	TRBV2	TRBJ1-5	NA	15	TGTGCCAGCAGACTAGGGTTCACGGGCAATCAGCCCCAGCATTTT	CASRLGFTGNQPQHF
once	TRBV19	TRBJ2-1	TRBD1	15	TGTGCCAGTAGTATCCGGGACAGGGGCTACAATGAGCAGTTCTTC	CASSIRDRGYNEQFF
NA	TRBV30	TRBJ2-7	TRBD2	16	TGTGCCTGGAGTGTAATCCTAGCGGGAAAGGTCAACGAGCAGTACTTC	CAWSVILAGKVNEQYF
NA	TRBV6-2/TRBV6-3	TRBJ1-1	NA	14	TGTGCCAGCAGTTTCTTCGTCCTGAACACTGAAGCTTTCTTT	CASSFFVLNTEAFF
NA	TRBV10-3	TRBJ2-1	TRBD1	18	TGTGCCATCAGTGAGTCGACCGGGACAGGGGGCGCGTTGGATGAGCAGTTCTTC	CAISESTGTGGALDEQFF
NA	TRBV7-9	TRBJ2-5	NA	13	TGTGCCAGCAGCCAATCCGGCCAAGAGACCCAGTACTTC	CASSQSGQETQYF
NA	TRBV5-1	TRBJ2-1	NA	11	TGCGCCAGCAGCTGGAGGAATGAGCAGTTCTTC	CASSWRNEQFF
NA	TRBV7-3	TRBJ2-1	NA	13	TGTGCCAGCAGCTTAAGCCTCGACAATGAGCAGTTCTTC	CASSLSLDNEQFF
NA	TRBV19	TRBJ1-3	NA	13	TGTGCCAGTCGCCTTAACTCTGGAAACACCATATATTTT	CASRLNSGNTIYF
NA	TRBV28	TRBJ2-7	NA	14	TGTGCCAGCAGTTTGGCAGGGGCGTTAGACGGGCAGTACTTC	CASSLAGALDGQYF
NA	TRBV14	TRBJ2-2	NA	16	TGTGCCAGCAGCCAAGTGCAGGGAGCCTTTGGCGGGGAGCTGTTTTTT	CASSQVQGAFGGELFF
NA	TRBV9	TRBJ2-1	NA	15	TGTGCCAGCAGCAAAAACGGGGTCAATGACAATGAGCAGTTCTTC	CASSKNGVNDNEQFF
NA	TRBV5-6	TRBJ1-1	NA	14	TGTGCCAGCAGCTTGATTATTCGGGACACTGAAGCTTTCTTT	CASSLIIRDTEAFF
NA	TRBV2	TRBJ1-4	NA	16	TGTGCCACAAAAAGGGACGGTAGCCGCGGTGGTGAAAAACTGTTTTTT	CATKRDGSRGGEKLFF